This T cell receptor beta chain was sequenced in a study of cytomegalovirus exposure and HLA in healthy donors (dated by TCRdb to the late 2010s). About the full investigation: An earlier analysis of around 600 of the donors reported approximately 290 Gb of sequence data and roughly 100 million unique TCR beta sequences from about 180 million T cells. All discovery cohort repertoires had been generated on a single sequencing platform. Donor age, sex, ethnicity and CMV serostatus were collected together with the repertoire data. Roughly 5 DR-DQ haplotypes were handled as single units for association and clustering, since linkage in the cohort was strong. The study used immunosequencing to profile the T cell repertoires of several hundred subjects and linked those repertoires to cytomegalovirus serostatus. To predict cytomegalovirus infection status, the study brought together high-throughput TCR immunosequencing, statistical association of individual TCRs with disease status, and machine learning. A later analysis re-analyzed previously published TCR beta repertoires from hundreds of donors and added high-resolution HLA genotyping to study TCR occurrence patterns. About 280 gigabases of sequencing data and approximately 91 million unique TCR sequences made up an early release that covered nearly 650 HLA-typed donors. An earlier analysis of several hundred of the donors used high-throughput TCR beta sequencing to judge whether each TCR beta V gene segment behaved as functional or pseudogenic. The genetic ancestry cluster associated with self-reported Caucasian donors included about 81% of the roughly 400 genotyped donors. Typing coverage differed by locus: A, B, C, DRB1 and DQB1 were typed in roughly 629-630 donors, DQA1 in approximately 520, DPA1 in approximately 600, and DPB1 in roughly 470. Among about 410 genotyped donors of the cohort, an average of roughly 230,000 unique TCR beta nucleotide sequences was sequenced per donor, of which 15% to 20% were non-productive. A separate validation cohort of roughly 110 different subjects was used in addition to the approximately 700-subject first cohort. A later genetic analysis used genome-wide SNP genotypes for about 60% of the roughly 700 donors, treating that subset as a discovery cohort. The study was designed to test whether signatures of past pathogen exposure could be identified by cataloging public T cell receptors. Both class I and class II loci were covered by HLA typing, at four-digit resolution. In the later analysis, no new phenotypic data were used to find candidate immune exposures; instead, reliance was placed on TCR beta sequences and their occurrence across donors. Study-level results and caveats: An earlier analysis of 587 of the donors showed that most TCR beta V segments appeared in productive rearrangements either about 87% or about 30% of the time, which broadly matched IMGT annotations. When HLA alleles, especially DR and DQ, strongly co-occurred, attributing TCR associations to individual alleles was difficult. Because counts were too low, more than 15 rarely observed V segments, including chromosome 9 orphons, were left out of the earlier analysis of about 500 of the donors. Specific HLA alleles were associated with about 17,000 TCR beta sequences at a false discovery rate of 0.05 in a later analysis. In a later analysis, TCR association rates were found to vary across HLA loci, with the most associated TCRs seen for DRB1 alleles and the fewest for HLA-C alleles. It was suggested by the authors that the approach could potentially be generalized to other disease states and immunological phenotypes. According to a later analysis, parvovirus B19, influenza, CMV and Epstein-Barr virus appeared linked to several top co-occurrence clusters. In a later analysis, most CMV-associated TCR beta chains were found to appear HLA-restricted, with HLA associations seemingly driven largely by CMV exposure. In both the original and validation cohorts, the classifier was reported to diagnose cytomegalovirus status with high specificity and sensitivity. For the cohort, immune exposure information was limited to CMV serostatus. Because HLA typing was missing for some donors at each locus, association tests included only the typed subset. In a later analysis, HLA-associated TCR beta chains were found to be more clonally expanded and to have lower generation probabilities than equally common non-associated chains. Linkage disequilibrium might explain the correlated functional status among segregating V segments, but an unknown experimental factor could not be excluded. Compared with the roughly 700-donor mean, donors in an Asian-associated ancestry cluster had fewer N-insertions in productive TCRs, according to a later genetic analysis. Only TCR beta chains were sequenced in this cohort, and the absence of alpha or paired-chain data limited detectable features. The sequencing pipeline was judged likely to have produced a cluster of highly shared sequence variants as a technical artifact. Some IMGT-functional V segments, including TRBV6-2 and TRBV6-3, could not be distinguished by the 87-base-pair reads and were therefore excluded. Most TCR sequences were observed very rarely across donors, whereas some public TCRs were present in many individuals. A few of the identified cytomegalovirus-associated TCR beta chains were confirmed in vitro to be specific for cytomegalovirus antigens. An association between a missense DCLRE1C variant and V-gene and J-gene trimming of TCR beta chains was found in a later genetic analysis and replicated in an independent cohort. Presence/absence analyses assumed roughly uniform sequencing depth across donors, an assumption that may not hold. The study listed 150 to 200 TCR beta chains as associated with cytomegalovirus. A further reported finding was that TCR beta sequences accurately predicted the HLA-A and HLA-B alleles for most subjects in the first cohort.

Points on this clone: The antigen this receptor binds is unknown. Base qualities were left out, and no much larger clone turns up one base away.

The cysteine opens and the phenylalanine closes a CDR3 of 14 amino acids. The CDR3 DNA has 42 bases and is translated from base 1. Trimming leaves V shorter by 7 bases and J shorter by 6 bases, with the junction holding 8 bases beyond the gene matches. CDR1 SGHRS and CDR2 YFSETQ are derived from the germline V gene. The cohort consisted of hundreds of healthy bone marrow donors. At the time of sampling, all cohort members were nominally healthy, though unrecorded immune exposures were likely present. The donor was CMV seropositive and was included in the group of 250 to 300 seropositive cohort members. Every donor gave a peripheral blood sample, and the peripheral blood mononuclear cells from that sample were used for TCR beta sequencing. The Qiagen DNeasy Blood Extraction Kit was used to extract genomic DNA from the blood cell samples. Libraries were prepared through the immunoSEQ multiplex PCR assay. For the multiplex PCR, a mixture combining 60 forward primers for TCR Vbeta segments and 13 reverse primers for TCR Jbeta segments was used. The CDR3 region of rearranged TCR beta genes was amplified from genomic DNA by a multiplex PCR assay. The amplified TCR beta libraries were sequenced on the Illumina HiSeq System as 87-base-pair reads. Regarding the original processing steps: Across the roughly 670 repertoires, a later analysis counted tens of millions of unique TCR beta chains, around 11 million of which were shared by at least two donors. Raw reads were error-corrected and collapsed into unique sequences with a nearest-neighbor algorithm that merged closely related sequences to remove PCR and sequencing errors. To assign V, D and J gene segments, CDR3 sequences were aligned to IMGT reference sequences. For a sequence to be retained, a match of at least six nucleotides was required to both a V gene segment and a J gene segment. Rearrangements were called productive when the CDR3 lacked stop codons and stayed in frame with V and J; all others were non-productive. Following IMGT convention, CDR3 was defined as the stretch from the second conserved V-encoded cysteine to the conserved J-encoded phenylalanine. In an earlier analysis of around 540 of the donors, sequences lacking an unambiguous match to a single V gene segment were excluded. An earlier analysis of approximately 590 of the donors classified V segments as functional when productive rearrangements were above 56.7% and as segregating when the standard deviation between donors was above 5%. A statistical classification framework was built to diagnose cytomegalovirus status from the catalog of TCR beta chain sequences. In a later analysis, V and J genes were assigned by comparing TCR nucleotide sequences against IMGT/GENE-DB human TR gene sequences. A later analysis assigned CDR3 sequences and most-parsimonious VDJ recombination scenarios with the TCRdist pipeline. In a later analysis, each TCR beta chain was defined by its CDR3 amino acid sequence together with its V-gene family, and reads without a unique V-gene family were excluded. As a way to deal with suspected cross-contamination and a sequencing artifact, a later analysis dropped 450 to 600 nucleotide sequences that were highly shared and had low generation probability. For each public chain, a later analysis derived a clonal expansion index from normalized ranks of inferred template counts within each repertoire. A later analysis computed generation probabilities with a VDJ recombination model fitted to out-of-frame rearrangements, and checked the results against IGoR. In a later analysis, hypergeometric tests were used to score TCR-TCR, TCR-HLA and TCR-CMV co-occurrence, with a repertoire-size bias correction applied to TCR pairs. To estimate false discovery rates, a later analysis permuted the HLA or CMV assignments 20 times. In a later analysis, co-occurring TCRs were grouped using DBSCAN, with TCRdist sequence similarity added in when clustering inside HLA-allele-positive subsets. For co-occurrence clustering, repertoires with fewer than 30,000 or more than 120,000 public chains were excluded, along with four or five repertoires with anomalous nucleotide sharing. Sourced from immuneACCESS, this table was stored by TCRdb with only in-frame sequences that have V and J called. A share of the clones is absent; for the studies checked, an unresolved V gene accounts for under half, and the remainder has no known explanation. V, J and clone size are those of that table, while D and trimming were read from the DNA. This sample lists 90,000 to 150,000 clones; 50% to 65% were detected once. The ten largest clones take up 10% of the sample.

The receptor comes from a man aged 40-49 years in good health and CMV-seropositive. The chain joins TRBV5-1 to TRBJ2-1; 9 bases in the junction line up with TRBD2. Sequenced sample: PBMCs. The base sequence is TGCGCCAGCGGAATAGCGGGAGTCCGCAATGAGCAGTTCTTC. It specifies CASGIAGVRNEQFF. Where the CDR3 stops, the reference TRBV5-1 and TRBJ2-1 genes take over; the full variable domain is KAGVTQTPRYLIKTRGQQVTLSCSPISGHRSVSWYQQTPGQGLQFLFEYFSETQRNKGNFPGRFSGRQFSNSRSEMNVSTLELGDSALYLCASGIAGVRNEQFFGPGTRLTVL.